This T cell receptor beta chain derives from a study of blood T cell repertoires in COVID-19. On the study more broadly: Samples came from the United States, Italy and Spain, spanning acute and convalescent COVID-19. T cells, B-cell-depleted T cells, or PBMCs provided the cDNA or gDNA that served as material.

As originally analysed: How many nucleated cells were present was estimated from reference gene primer amplification. Using immunoSEQ multiplex PCR, the repertoire was profiled, and TCRdb retains in-frame clones only, with some absent. The D gene and trimming were derived from the DNA, and the V and J assignments and clone size from that table. The data show 240,000 or so clones, 70% to 85% seen once. Sequencing was carried out using peripheral blood. This receptor was obtained from a woman aged 80 or older with acute or convalescent COVID-19.

CDR3 sequence: CASSQDALAGVRETQYF. CDR3 nucleotide sequence: TGTGCCAGCAGCCAAGATGCACTAGCGGGAGTCCGGGAGACCCAGTACTTC. V and J are TRBV3-1 (or the pseudogene TRBV3-2) and TRBJ2-5, with TRBD2 matching 11 bases. The CDR3 runs 17 residues. V was pared by 0 bases and J by 5 bases, with 8 bases of the junction left unmatched. The germline V gene encodes CDR1 LGHDT and CDR2 YNNKEL (reference sequence).